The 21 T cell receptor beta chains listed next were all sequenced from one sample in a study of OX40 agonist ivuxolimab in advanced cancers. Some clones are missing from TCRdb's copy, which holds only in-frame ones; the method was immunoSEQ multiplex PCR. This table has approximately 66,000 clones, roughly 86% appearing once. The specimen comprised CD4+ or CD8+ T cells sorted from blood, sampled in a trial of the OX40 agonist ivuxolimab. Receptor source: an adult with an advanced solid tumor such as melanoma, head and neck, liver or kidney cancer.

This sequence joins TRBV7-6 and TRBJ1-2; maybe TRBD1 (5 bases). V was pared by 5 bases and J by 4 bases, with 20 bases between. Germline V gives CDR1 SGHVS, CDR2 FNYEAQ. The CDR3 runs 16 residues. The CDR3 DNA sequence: TGTGCCAGCAGCATATCCTCCGGGACGATGGGCTATGGCTACACCTTC. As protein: CASSISSGTMGYGYTF.

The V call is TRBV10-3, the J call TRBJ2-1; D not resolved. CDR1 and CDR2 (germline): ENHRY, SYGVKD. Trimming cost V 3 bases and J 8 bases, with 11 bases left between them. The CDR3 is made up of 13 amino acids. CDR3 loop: CAISDNGGYEQFF. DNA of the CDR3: TGTGCCATCAGTGATAACGGTGGTTATGAGCAGTTCTTC.

The CDR3 sequence: CASSFRDQETQYF. The CDR3 DNA is TGTGCCAGCAGCTTCCGGGACCAAGAGACCCAGTACTTC. V and J are TRBV5-4 and TRBJ2-5; no reliable D call. The CDR3 runs 13 residues. V shed 2 bases and J shed 0 bases, with 5 bases lying between them. The germline gives CDR1 SGHNT, CDR2 YYREEE (reference sequence). The variable domain in full, with the rest retrieved from reference TRBV5-4 and TRBJ2-5, is ETGVTQSPTHLIKTRGQQVTLRCSSQSGHNTVSWYQQALGQGPQFIFQYYREEENGRGNFPPRFSGLQFPNYSSELNVNALELDDSALYLCASSFRDQETQYFGPGTRLLVL.

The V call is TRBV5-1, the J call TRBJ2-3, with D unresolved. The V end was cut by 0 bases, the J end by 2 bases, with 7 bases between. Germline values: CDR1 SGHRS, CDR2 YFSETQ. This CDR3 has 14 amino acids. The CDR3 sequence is CASSLAGPTDTQYF. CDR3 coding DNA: TGCGCCAGCAGCTTGGCCGGACCCACAGATACGCAGTATTTT.

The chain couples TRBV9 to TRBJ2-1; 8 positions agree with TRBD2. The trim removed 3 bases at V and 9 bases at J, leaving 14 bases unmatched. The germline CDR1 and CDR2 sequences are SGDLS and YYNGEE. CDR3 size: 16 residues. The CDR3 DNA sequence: TGTGCCAGCAGCGACGCCTCGGGGGGGCGAGAGTTTGAGCAGTTCTTC. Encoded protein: CASSDASGGREFEQFF. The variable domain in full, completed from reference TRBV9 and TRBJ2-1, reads DSGVTQTPKHLITATGQRVTLRCSPRSGDLSVYWYQQSLDQGLQFLIQYYNGEERAKGNILERFSAQQFPDLHSELNLSSLELGDSALYFCASSDASGGREFEQFFGPGTRLTVL.

Written as DNA, the CDR3 is TGTGCCAGCACTACCACAGGACCCATGAACACTGAAGCTTTCTTT. Encoded protein: CASTTTGPMNTEAFF. This rearrangement joins TRBV27 to TRBJ1-1, with D perhaps matching TRBD1 (5 bases). Germline CDR1 is MNHEY and CDR2 is SMNVEV (reference sequence). This CDR3 spans 15 amino acids. The V gene lost 7 bases and the J gene lost 0 bases, with 15 bases spanning the gap.

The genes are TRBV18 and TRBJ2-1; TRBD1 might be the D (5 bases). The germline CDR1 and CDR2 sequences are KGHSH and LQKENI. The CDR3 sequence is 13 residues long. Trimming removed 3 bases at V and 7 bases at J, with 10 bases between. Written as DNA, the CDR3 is TGTGCCAGCTCACCGCAGGGTTCTAATGAGCAGTTCTTC. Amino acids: CASSPQGSNEQFF.

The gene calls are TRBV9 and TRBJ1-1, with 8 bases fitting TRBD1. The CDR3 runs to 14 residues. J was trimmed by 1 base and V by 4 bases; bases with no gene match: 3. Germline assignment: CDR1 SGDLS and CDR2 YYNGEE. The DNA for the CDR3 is TGTGCCAGCAGCCTACAGGGGGGGAACACTGAAGCTTTCTTT. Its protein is CASSLQGGNTEAFF.

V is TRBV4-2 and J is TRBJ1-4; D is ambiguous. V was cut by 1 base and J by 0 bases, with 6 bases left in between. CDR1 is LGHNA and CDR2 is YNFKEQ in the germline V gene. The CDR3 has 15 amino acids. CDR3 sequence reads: CASSQVGATNEKLFF. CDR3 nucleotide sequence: TGTGCCAGCAGCCAAGTCGGTGCAACTAATGAAAAACTGTTTTTT.

This CDR3 reads CASSQDRQGTKNIQYF. The CDR3 bases are TGCGCCAGCAGCCAAGATCGCCAGGGTACCAAAAACATTCAGTACTTC. J is TRBJ2-4 and V is TRBV4-1; possible D gene TRBD1, 5 bases. CDR1 and CDR2 from the germline V gene are MGHRA and YSYEKL. Trimming shortened V by 0 bases and J by 2 bases, and 11 bases separated the two germline ends. This CDR3 region has 16 residues.

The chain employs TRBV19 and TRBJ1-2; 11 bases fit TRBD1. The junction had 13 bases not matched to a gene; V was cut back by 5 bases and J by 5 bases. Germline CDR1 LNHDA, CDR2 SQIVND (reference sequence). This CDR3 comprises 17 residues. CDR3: CASSARTGQGARYGYTF. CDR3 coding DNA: TGTGCCAGTAGTGCCCGAACCGGACAGGGGGCGCGGTATGGCTACACCTTC. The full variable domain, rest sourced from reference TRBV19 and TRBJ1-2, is DGGITQSPKYLFRKEGQNVTLSCEQNLNHDAMYWYRQDPGQGLRLIYYSQIVNDFQKGDIAEGYSVSREKKESFPLTVTSAQKNPTAFYLCASSARTGQGARYGYTFGSGTRLTVV.

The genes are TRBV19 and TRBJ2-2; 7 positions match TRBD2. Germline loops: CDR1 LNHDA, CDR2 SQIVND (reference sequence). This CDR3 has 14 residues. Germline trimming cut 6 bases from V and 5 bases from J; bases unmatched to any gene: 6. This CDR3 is CASSTSGGTGELFF. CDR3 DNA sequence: TGTGCCAGTAGCACCTCCGGGGGGACCGGGGAGCTGTTTTTT.

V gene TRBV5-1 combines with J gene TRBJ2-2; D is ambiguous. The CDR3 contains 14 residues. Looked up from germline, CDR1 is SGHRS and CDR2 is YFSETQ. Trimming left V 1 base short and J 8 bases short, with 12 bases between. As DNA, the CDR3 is TGCGCCAGCAGCTTGACCTGGGCTAGGGGGGAGCTGTTTTTT. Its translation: CASSLTWARGELFF.

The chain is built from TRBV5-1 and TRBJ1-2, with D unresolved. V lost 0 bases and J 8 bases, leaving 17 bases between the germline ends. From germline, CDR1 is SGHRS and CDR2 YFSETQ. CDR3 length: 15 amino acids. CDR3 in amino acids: CASSLDSPTLRGYTF. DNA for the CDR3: TGCGCCAGCAGCTTGGATAGCCCTACCCTTAGGGGCTACACCTTC. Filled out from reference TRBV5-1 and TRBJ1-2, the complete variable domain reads KAGVTQTPRYLIKTRGQQVTLSCSPISGHRSVSWYQQTPGQGLQFLFEYFSETQRNKGNFPGRFSGRQFSNSRSEMNVSTLELGDSALYLCASSLDSPTLRGYTFGSGTRLTVV.

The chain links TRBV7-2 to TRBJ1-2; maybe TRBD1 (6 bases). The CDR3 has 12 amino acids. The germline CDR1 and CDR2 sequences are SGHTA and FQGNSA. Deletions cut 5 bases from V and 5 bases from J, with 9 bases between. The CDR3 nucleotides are TGTGCCAGCAGCGAACAGGGATATGGCTACACCTTC. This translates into CASSEQGYGYTF. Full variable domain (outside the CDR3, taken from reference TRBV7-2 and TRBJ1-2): GAGVSQSPSNKVTEKGKDVELRCDPISGHTALYWYRQSLGQGLEFLIYFQGNSAPDKSGLPSDRFSAERTGGSVSTLTIQRTQQEDSAVYLCASSEQGYGYTFGSGTRLTVV.

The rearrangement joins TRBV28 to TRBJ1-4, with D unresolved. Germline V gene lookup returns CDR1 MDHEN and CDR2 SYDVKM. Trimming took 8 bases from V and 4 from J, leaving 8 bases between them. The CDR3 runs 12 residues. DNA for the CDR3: TGTGCCAGCCGACGGGGTAATGAAAAACTGTTTTTT. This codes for CASRRGNEKLFF.

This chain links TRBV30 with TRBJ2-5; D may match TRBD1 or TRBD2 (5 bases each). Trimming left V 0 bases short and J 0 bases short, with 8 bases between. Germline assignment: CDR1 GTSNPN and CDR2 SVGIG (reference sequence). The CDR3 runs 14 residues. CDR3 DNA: TGTGCCTGGAGTGTAGGGACCCACCAAGAGACCCAGTACTTC. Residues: CAWSVGTHQETQYF.

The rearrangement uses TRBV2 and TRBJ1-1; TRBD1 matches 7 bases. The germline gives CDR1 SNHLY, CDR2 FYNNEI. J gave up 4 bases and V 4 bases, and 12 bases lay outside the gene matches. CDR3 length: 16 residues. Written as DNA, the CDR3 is TGTGCCAGCAGTGGGAGAGAGACAGGGCCTGGCACTGAAGCTTTCTTT. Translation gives CASSGRETGPGTEAFF.

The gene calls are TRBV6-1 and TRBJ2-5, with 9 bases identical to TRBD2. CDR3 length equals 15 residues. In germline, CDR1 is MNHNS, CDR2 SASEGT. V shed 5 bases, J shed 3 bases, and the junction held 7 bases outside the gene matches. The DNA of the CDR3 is TGTGCCAGCAGTCCGCTTAGCGGGGGCAAAGAGACCCAGTACTTC. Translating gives CASSPLSGGKETQYF.

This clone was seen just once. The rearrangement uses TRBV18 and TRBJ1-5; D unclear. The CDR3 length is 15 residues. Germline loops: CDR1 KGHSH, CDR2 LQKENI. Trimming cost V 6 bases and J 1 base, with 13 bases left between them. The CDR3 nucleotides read TGTGCCAGCTCCCCCGAAGAGAGCAGCAATCAGCCCCAGCATTTT. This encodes CASSPEESSNQPQHF.

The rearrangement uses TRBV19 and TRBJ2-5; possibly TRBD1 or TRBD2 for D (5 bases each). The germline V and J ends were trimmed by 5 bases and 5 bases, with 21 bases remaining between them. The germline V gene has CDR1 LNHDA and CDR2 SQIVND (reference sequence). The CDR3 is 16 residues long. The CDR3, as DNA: TGTGCCAGTAGTGCCCCTAGAGGGACCAAGGGGGAGACCCAGTACTTC. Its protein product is CASSAPRGTKGETQYF.